This entry is about one T cell receptor (beta chain). In the authors' workflow: Owing to the provision of junction-only sequences devoid of quality scores by immunoSEQ, filtering differed. Assay: immunoSEQ multiplex PCR; the TCRdb copy retains only in-frame clones and omits some. That table supplies the V and J calls and clone size; D and trimming were determined from the DNA. The repertoire has 2 million to 3 million clones, 90% to 95% of them found once; the top ten carry more than 0.35%. These data come from a study of shared clonotypes between healthy human individuals. The specimen was naive CD4+ T cells from PBMCs. As for subset: CD45RA+ positively selected. This clonotype originated in a young man in good health. Some clones in this sample may be carry-over from other donors' samples.

The DNA for the CDR3 is TGTGCCAGCAGCTTAACGGGGGGCGCCGGGGAGCTGTTTTTT. Residues: CASSLTGGAGELFF. The chain combines TRBV7-3 with TRBJ2-2; the D call may be TRBD1 or TRBD2 (6 bases each). Germline V gene sequence: CDR1 SGHTA, CDR2 FQGTGA. With 0 bases removed from V and 6 bases from J, the gap between germline ends came to 8 bases. The CDR3 runs 14 residues. Together with reference TRBV7-3 and TRBJ2-2, the CDR3 gives the full variable domain: GAGVSQTPSNKVTEKGKYVELRCDPISGHTALYWYRQSLGQGPEFLIYFQGTGAADDSGLPNDRFFAVRPEGSVSTLKIQRTERGDSAVYLCASSLTGGAGELFFGEGSRLTVL.